One sample yielded the 21 T cell receptor beta chains listed below, sequenced in a study of patients and donors after allogeneic stem cell transplantation. TCRdb recomputed calls from the RT-PCR reads with MiXCR, one row per CDR3 protein. The top ten clones hold around 6% of a sample with some 880,000 distinct CDR3 sequences, around 17% of them seen once. The sequencing input was blood, either unsorted or a sorted T cell fraction (not recorded which). The source is a human donor who was either an allogeneic HSCT recipient or a stem cell or donor lymphocyte infusion donor (not recorded which). It is not recorded whose cells these are; they may come from a transplant donor.

V gene TRBV20-1 combines with J gene TRBJ2-3, with 14 bases that match TRBD2. Unmatched junction bases numbered 1, after V lost 5 bases and J lost 0 bases. Germline values: CDR1 DFQATT, CDR2 SNEGSKA (reference sequence). The CDR3 is 15 residues long. CDR3 sequence (DNA): TGCAGTGCTCGACTAGCGGGAGGGAGCACAGATACGCAGTATTTT. It is translated as CSARLAGGSTDTQYF.

V and J are TRBV6-2 or TRBV6-3 and TRBJ2-3; TRBD1 agrees at 7 bases. V lost 6 bases, J lost 2 bases, and 8 bases stayed unmatched. The CDR3 sequence is 15 residues long. Germline CDR1 and CDR2: MNHEY and SVGEGT. CDR3 protein: CASRLDRVLTDTQYF. CDR3 in DNA: TGTGCCAGCAGACTTGACAGGGTGCTCACAGATACGCAGTATTTT.

This clonotype turned up a few times. The chain links TRBV20-1 to TRBJ2-5; 7 bases are shared with TRBD1. The V gene end was trimmed by 5 bases and the J gene end by 1 base; junction bases not matched to a gene: 10. From germline, CDR1 is DFQATT and CDR2 SNEGSKA (reference sequence). CDR3 size: 15 residues. Here the CDR3 DNA reads TGCAGTGCTCAGGGGGAAGGGCTGTCCCAAGAGACCCAGTACTTC. Amino acid sequence: CSAQGEGLSQETQYF.

This clonotype was seen a handful of times. The chain employs TRBV7-7 and TRBJ2-5; 12 bases are shared with TRBD2. Germline loops: CDR1 SSHAT, CDR2 FNYEAQ (reference sequence). The V segment lost 5 bases and the J segment 1 base; nucleotides outside the gene matches: 5. CDR3 size: 16 residues. CDR3 loop: CASSPGLAGPQETQYF. CDR3 DNA sequence: TGTGCCAGCAGCCCGGGACTAGCGGGTCCCCAAGAGACCCAGTACTTC. The whole variable domain, filled in from reference TRBV7-7 and TRBJ2-5, reads GAGVSQSPRYKVTKRGQDVTLRCDPISSHATLYWYQQALGQGPEFLTYFNYEAQPDKSGLPSDRFSAERPEGSISTLTIQRTEQRDSAMYRCASSPGLAGPQETQYFGPGTRLLVL.

This clonotype turned up a few times. The chain links TRBV12-3 or TRBV12-4 to TRBJ1-1; D is uncertain. The V and J ends lost 5 bases and 4 bases respectively, with 20 bases between them. This CDR3 region has 16 residues. CDR3 DNA sequence: TGTGCCAGCAGTCGTGTTGCGGCCTTTGCGGGCACTGAAGCTTTCTTT. It translates to CASSRVAAFAGTEAFF.

The chain recombines TRBV20-1 with TRBJ2-5; 8 nucleotides agree with TRBD2. CDR1 DFQATT and CDR2 SNEGSKA come from the germline V gene (reference sequence). J lost 4 bases, V lost 6 bases, and 4 bases had no gene match. CDR3 length: 12 amino acids. The CDR3 DNA sequence: TGCAGTGCCGGACTAGCTATAGAGACCCAGTACTTC. Its protein is CSAGLAIETQYF.

CDR3 coding DNA: TGTGCCAGCAAAGCTAGCGGACCCTCCTACGAGCAGTACTTC. Protein: CASKASGPSYEQYF. V gene TRBV6-1 combines with J gene TRBJ2-7; 7 nucleotides align to TRBD2. The CDR3 is made up of 14 amino acids. Germline V gives CDR1 MNHNS, CDR2 SASEGT. With V trimmed by 7 bases and J by 0 bases, 6 bases remained unmatched.

The chain combines TRBV20-1 with TRBJ2-1; 7 bases agree with TRBD1. V dropped 4 bases and J dropped 2; count of bases not matched to a gene: 5. Germline assignment: CDR1 DFQATT and CDR2 SNEGSKA (reference sequence). The CDR3 covers 14 residues. The CDR3 spells CSATGGVAYNEQFF. The CDR3 DNA is TGCAGTGCTACAGGGGGAGTTGCCTACAATGAGCAGTTCTTC.

This clonotype was seen a few times. The chain recombines TRBV24-1 with TRBJ2-7; D uncertain. This CDR3 has 13 amino acids. Per germline, CDR1 KGHDR and CDR2 SFDVKD. The V end lost 2 bases, the J end lost 4 bases, and 8 bases lay between the germline ends. The CDR3 region is CATSDSAKYEQYF. DNA of the CDR3: TGTGCCACCAGTGATTCGGCCAAATACGAGCAGTACTTC.

This chain uses TRBV5-6 with TRBJ1-1; no reliable D call. Trimming removed 6 bases from V and 0 bases from J, with 15 bases in between. Germline V gene data show CDR1 as SGHDT and CDR2 as YYEEEE. CDR3 length equals 15 residues. Here the CDR3 DNA reads TGTGCCAGCATCCGCTCCCCCGTACTGAACACTGAAGCTTTCTTT. It encodes CASIRSPVLNTEAFF.

V usage is TRBV4-1 and J usage is TRBJ2-3; TRBD2 matches at 15 bases. J lost 3 bases, V lost 0 bases, and 4 bases had no gene match. Germline lookup yields CDR1 MGHRA and CDR2 YSYEKL. The CDR3 sequence is 18 residues long. CDR3 region: CASSQDVGTSGRTDTQYF. As DNA, the CDR3 is TGCGCCAGCAGCCAAGATGTCGGGACTAGCGGGAGGACAGATACGCAGTATTTT.

The sample holds a few counts of this clonotype. The chain recombines TRBV6-1 with TRBJ2-1; 7 nucleotides match TRBD1. The CDR3 is made up of 15 amino acids. Unmatched junction bases numbered 11, after V lost 8 bases and J lost 4 bases. The germline V gene encodes CDR1 MNHNS and CDR2 SASEGT. The CDR3 bases are TGTGCCAGCGGAAACAAGGGGGCCTCATACAATGAGCAGTTCTTC. Translation: CASGNKGASYNEQFF.

This chain joins TRBV20-1 and TRBJ2-3, with 8 nucleotides matching TRBD2. The CDR3 spans 16 residues. The germline V gene encodes CDR1 DFQATT and CDR2 SNEGSKA (reference sequence). The junction had 8 bases not matched to a gene; V was cut back by 1 base and J by 2 bases. The CDR3 bases are TGCAGTGCTAGAGTCACAGGACTAGCATTCACAGATACGCAGTATTTT. Its translation is CSARVTGLAFTDTQYF.

The chain couples TRBV20-1 to TRBJ2-7; D is ambiguous. The germline V and J ends were trimmed by 0 bases and 9 bases, with 12 bases remaining between them. The CDR3 is 12 residues long. CDR1 DFQATT and CDR2 SNEGSKA come from the germline V gene (reference sequence). The CDR3 DNA reads as TGCAGTGCTAGAGACCCCGTGGTCGGGCAGTACTTC. This translates into CSARDPVVGQYF.

The rearrangement links TRBV20-1 to TRBJ1-1; D is uncertain. Per germline, CDR1 DFQATT and CDR2 SNEGSKA (reference sequence). The germline V and J ends were trimmed by 6 bases and 5 bases, with 16 bases remaining between them. CDR3 size: 13 residues. The CDR3 DNA follows: TGCAGTGCCCAGGACGCCCCATTAACTGAAGCTTTCTTT. Translating it yields CSAQDAPLTEAFF.

This clonotype was detected many times. V and J are TRBV12-3 or TRBV12-4 and TRBJ2-7, with D perhaps matching TRBD1 or TRBD2 (5 bases each). This CDR3 has 13 residues. Between the trimmed V and J ends, which lost 2 bases and 7 bases, there was a span of 12 bases. CDR3 in DNA: TGTGCCAGCAGTTTATCCCAGCGGACAGAGCAGTACTTC. Protein product: CASSLSQRTEQYF.

This clonotype turned up a few times. The CDR3 region has the DNA TGTGCCAGCACCTTAACCTCGGGGGGGGCCGGGGAGCTGTTTTTT. It codes for CASTLTSGGAGELFF. The chain carries TRBV12-3 or TRBV12-4 and TRBJ2-2; 8 bases are shared with TRBD2. The CDR3 loop spans 15 amino acids. With 7 bases clipped from V and 6 bases from J, the junction kept 10 bases outside the gene matches.

This chain joins TRBV28 and TRBJ2-5; 7 nucleotides line up with TRBD2. The ends lost 6 bases at V and 5 bases at J; junction bases unmatched: 3. CDR1 is MDHEN, CDR2 SYDVKM, per germline. This CDR3 is 12 amino acids long. Here the CDR3 reads CASSTSAETQYF. CDR3 DNA sequence: TGTGCCAGCAGCACTAGCGCTGAGACCCAGTACTTC. The full variable domain, rest sourced from reference TRBV28 and TRBJ2-5, is DVKVTQSSRYLVKRTGEKVFLECVQDMDHENMFWYRQDPGLGLRLIYFSYDVKMKEKGDIPEGYSVSREKKERFSLILESASTNQTSMYLCASSTSAETQYFGPGTRLLVL.

This chain uses TRBV6-2 or TRBV6-3 with TRBJ2-7; weak D call: TRBD1 (6 bases). The CDR3 covers 12 residues. Germline V gene lookup returns CDR1 MNHEY and CDR2 SVGEGT. V dropped 7 bases and J dropped 5 bases, with 12 bases sitting between them. The CDR3: CASTQTGHEQYF. CDR3 DNA: TGTGCCAGCACCCAGACAGGCCACGAGCAGTACTTC.

V is TRBV5-1 and J is TRBJ1-1, with unresolved D. V lost 1 base and J lost 5, with 18 bases in between. Per germline, CDR1 SGHRS and CDR2 YFSETQ. CDR3 length: 16 residues. CDR3 DNA sequence: TGCGCCAGCAGCTTGAGAAACGGGCAGTTGTCTACTGAAGCTTTCTTT. Protein product: CASSLRNGQLSTEAFF.

The rearrangement uses TRBV9 and TRBJ1-1; TRBD1 is a possible D gene (6 bases). The length of the CDR3 is 14 residues. Trimming shortened V by 3 bases and J by 4 bases, and 13 bases separated the two germline ends. The germline CDR1 and CDR2 sequences are SGDLS and YYNGEE. The CDR3 is CASSGGGGPTEAFF. Here the CDR3 DNA reads TGTGCCAGCAGCGGTGGAGGGGGGCCCACTGAAGCTTTCTTT.